This is a list of T cell receptor beta chains from one sample in a study of beta chain features in type 1 diabetes. Sequencing used immunoSEQ multiplex PCR; TCRdb keeps in-frame clones, though not all of them. The data show around 710,000 clones, roughly an eighth seen once. The sequenced sample was naive CD4+ T cells from blood. All receptors come from a man younger than 40 with type 1 diabetes. The CDR3 runs from the conserved cysteine through the conserved F or W. A D gene is named only where the DNA matches it firmly.

TRBV9,TRBD2,15,TRBJ2-5,CASSPAGGRLETQYF
TRBV7-2,TRBD1,15,TRBJ2-7,CASSSTPGQGIEQYF
TRBV10-3,-,13,TRBJ1-3,CASTSGSGNTIYF
TRBV9,-,17,TRBJ1-6,CASSAEDRSSYNSPLHF
TRBV7-2,TRBD1,15,TRBJ1-5,CASSLQGTGNQPQHF
TRBV18,TRBD1,14,TRBJ2-7,CASSQGQATYEQYF
TRBV23-1,TRBD1,19,TRBJ1-6,CASSHPQGARFSYNSPLHF
TRBV6-5,-,15,TRBJ2-6,CASSYQRSGANVLTF
TRBV2,-,15,TRBJ1-5,CASSDDPGAQQPQHF
TRBV7-2,-,14,TRBJ1-3,CASSLKEAGNTIYF
TRBV28,-,14,TRBJ2-7,CASRLGGGTYEQYF
TRBV5-1,-,12,TRBJ1-3,CASSLEGNTIYF
TRBV19,TRBD1,15,TRBJ2-7,CASSIGTGVTYEQYF
TRBV6-1,-,12,TRBJ1-6,CASSPPGQFPHF
TRBV9,TRBD1,16,TRBJ1-2,CASSGRDREANYGYTF
TRBV27,-,14,TRBJ2-3,CASSLTLITDTQYF
TRBV29-1,-,14,TRBJ2-1,CSVDRTSSYNEQFF
TRBV19,-,14,TRBJ1-2,CASSVQGSNYGYTF
TRBV29-1,TRBD1,13,TRBJ1-2,CSVGDSGYYGYTF
TRBV6-6,-,12,TRBJ2-5,CASSLTEETQYF
TRBV6-5,-,14,TRBJ1-4,CASSPGGFGEKLFF
TRBV30,TRBD1,14,TRBJ1-4,CAWGTGITNEKLFF
TRBV7-2,-,16,TRBJ2-1,CASSLAHGFGSNAQFF
TRBV28,TRBD1,16,TRBJ1-3,CASSSTGQGSGNTIYF
TRBV5-1,-,17,TRBJ2-2,CASSFLRQEPNTGELFF
TRBV6-6,TRBD2,15,TRBJ2-5,CASSLSGTSSETQYF
TRBV7-2,TRBD1,16,TRBJ2-3,CASSPYRDSLVGTQYF
TRBV11-1,TRBD1,18,TRBJ2-1,CASSLGTGQSSSYNEQFF
TRBV13,TRBD1,16,TRBJ1-3,CASSLGGTGLGNTIYF
TRBV7-2,TRBD1,17,TRBJ2-6,CASSLVGTVLGANVLTF
TRBV7-2,TRBD1,14,TRBJ2-1,CASSPGQVYNEQFF
TRBV9,-,15,TRBJ2-6,CASSVGGSGANVLTF
TRBV29-1,-,16,TRBJ2-4,CSAADQPGLGRNIQYF
TRBV18,-,17,TRBJ1-6,CASSVQQGSRGNSPLHF
TRBV11-3,TRBD2,15,TRBJ2-1,CASSLAGGIYNEQFF
TRBV18,-,13,TRBJ2-7,CASSAGLFYEQYF
TRBV5-1,TRBD2,16,TRBJ2-3,CASSLGETSGTDTQYF
TRBV4-2,-,17,TRBJ2-7,CASSPRTVGAQYYEQYF
TRBV7-8,-,13,TRBJ2-2,CASSLLGSGELFF
TRBV9,-,9,TRBJ1-2,CASSSTGPF
TRBV16,-,15,TRBJ1-2,CASSQSEGANYGYTF
TRBV11-2,TRBD1,14,TRBJ2-1,CASSLWDRDNEQFF
TRBV20-1,-,10,TRBJ1-2,CSVLVYGYTF
TRBV4-2,TRBD1,15,TRBJ1-2,CASSLVNRGYYGYTF
TRBV5-1,TRBD1,14,TRBJ2-1,CASSTGTGDHEQFF
TRBV27,TRBD2,16,TRBJ2-2,CASSTGTSWGTGELFF
TRBV7-2,-,13,TRBJ2-1,CASSLARSQGTVF